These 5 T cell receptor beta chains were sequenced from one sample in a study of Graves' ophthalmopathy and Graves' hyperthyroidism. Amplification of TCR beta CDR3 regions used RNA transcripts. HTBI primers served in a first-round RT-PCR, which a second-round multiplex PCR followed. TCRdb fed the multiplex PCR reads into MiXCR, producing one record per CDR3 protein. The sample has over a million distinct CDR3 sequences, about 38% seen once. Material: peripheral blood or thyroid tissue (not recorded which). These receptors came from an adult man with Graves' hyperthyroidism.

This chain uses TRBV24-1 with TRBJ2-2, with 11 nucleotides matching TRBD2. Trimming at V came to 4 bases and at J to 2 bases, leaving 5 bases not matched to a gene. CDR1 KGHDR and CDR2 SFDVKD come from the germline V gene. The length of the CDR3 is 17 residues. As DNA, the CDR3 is TGTGCCACCAGTGACTGGGGACTAGCGGATAACACCGGGGAGCTGTTTTTT. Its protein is CATSDWGLADNTGELFF.

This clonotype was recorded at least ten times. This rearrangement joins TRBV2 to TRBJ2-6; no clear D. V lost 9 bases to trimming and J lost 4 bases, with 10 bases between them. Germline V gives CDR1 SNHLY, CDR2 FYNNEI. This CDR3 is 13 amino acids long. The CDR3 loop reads CASRVSGANVLTF. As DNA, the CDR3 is TGTGCCAGTAGGGTTTCCGGGGCCAACGTCCTGACTTTC.

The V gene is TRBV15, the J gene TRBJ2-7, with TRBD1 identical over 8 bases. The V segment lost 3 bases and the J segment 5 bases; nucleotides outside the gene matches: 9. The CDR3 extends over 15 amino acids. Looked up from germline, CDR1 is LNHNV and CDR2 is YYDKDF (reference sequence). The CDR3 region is CATSSFGQGRNEQYF. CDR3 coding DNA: TGTGCCACCAGCAGCTTTGGACAGGGTAGAAACGAGCAGTACTTC.

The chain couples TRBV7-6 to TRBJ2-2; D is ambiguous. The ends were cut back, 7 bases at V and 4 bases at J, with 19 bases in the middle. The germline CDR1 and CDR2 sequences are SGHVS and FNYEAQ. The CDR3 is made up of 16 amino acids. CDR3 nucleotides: TGTGCCAGCACCGCCAGCAGTTACAGCCCCACCGGGGAGCTGTTTTTT. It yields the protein CASTASSYSPTGELFF. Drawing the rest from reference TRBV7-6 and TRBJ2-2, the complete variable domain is GAGVSQSPRYKVTKRGQDVALRCDPISGHVSLYWYRQALGQGPEFLTYFNYEAQQDKSGLPNDRFSAERPEGSISTLTIQRTEQRDSAMYRCASTASSYSPTGELFFGEGSRLTVL.

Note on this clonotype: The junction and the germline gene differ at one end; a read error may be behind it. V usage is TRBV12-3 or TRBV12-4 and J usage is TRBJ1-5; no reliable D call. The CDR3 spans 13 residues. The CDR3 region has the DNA TGTGCCAGCAGTATTTCTAGCAATCAGCCCCGGCATTTT. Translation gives CASSISSNQPRHF.